This entry is about one TCR beta chain. The data are from a study of T cell changes during pregnancy in multiple sclerosis. This table comes from immunoSEQ multiplex PCR, and its TCRdb copy is limited to in-frame clones, with some not included. The sample lists under 70,000 clones, 91% occurring once. The CDR3 has 14 amino acids. Per the germline V gene, CDR1 is MRHNA and CDR2 is SNTAGT. V was trimmed by 4 bases and J by 1 base, leaving 10 bases between them. This clonotype was sampled from a female donor in good health, enrolled as a control in a pregnancy study. This chain uses TRBV6-4 with TRBJ1-1, with D possibly TRBD1 on 6 matching bases. Sequenced material: peripheral blood, taken in the third trimester of pregnancy. The CDR3 loop reads CASSVSGANTEAFF. CDR3 coding DNA: TGTGCCAGCAGTGTCTCAGGGGCGAACACTGAAGCTTTCTTT.